The present TCR beta chain was sequenced within a study of CD8 T cells in ankylosing spondylitis. General study points: Previous work reported some of these motif variants in the synovial fluid and blood of reactive arthritis. In ankylosing spondylitis patients, matched synovial fluid reportedly showed significant enrichment of disease-linked clones. Disease-linked clones, CD8+, were relatively rare in peripheral blood.

V was cut by 8 bases and J by 0 bases, with 23 bases left in between. Germline-derived CDR1 and CDR2 are MDHEN and SYDVKM. This CDR3 is built from 19 residues. Libraries of TCR beta came from quantitative 5'-RACE with molecular barcodes. MiXCR was run by TCRdb on the 5' RACE reads, yielding one entry per CDR3 protein. The sample consists of 250,000 to 400,000 distinct CDR3 sequences, 11% of them appearing once. On this clonotype itself: Its antigen remains unknown.

V is TRBV28 and J is TRBJ2-6; weak D call: TRBD1 (6 bases). The TCR sequence derives from a female donor with ankylosing spondylitis or in good health (not recorded which). Sample: blood, either unsorted or a sorted T cell fraction (not recorded which). CDR3 DNA: TGTGCCAGCGAAACGAGTTTGGGCAGGGGAACCTCTGGGGCCAACGTCCTGACTTTC. Protein product: CASETSLGRGTSGANVLTF.